This T cell receptor (beta chain) was sequenced for a study of blood T cell repertoires in COVID-19. In the study overall: Whether acute or convalescent, the COVID-19 samples came from the United States, Italy and Spain.

CDR3 length equals 16 residues. V lost 1 base and J lost 8; bases outside the gene matches: 9. Germline CDR1 is MGHRA and CDR2 is YSYEKL. Produced via immunoSEQ multiplex PCR; TCRdb's table is partial and in-frame only. The sample has roughly 250,000 clones; about 90% are singletons. The genes are TRBV4-1 and TRBJ1-4; TRBD1 matches at 8 bases. The sequencing sample was made of PBMCs or T cells enriched from blood (not recorded which). This TCR was sampled from a woman aged 25 to 39 with acute COVID-19. CDR3 nucleotide sequence: TGCGCCAGCAGCCAAGGCGAGCAGGGGGCGATCGAAAAACTGTTTTTT. Translated, it gives CASSQGEQGAIEKLFF.